These T cell receptor beta chains were read from a single sample in a study of OX40 agonist ivuxolimab in advanced cancers. Sequencing used immunoSEQ multiplex PCR; TCRdb keeps in-frame clones, though not all of them. The table shows 70,000 to 100,000 clones, with 70% to 90% occurring only once. Sequencing was performed on CD4+ or CD8+ T cells sorted from blood, taken in a trial of the OX40 agonist ivuxolimab. The receptors originated from an adult with an advanced solid tumor such as melanoma, head and neck, liver or kidney cancer. Each CDR3 is given with its conserved first and last residue. D genes are given only for firm matches. Only part of the rows carry a size: once, few, many, or a class if the clone is expanded.

cdr3_nt: TGTGCCAGCAGCCAGGGACAGTATGTTAACTATGGCTACACCTTC
cdr3_aa: CASSQGQYVNYGYTF
v_call: TRBV11-3
clone_size: NA
j_call: TRBJ1-2
d_call: TRBD1

cdr3_nt: TGTGCCAGCAGCACAATGACTAGACTGGGCTACGAGCAGTACTTC
cdr3_aa: CASSTMTRLGYEQYF
v_call: TRBV28
clone_size: NA
j_call: TRBJ2-7
d_call: NA

cdr3_nt: TGCGCCAGCAGCCAAGATCTCCTAGCGGCCGAGCAGTACTTC
cdr3_aa: CASSQDLLAAEQYF
v_call: TRBV4-1
clone_size: NA
j_call: TRBJ2-7
d_call: TRBD2

cdr3_nt: TGTGCCAGCTCTGACGAAGGGGGCGAGGGGACCCAGTACTTC
cdr3_aa: CASSDEGGEGTQYF
v_call: TRBV18
clone_size: NA
j_call: TRBJ2-5
d_call: TRBD1

cdr3_nt: TGTGCCAGCAGTTCGGGACAGGGGTCTCCCGGGGAGCTGTTTTTT
cdr3_aa: CASSSGQGSPGELFF
v_call: TRBV27
clone_size: NA
j_call: TRBJ2-2
d_call: TRBD1

cdr3_nt: TGCGCCAGCAGCCAAGACGGGGGCGCAAACGAGCAGTACTTC
cdr3_aa: CASSQDGGANEQYF
v_call: TRBV4-1
clone_size: NA
j_call: TRBJ2-7
d_call: NA

cdr3_nt: TGTGCCAGCAGCGCCGGGACAGGTATCTCACCCCTCCACTTT
cdr3_aa: CASSAGTGISPLHF
v_call: TRBV9
clone_size: NA
j_call: TRBJ1-6
d_call: TRBD1

cdr3_nt: TGTGCCAGTAGTCGGTGGGACCCGCCCCACAATGAGCAGTTCTTC
cdr3_aa: CASSRWDPPHNEQFF
v_call: TRBV19
clone_size: NA
j_call: TRBJ2-1
d_call: NA

cdr3_nt: TGTGCCAGCAGCGTAGCCCCGAGGGCGACTAATGAAAAACTGTTTTTT
cdr3_aa: CASSVAPRATNEKLFF
v_call: TRBV5-4
clone_size: NA
j_call: TRBJ1-4
d_call: NA

cdr3_nt: TGTGCCAGCAGTGCCGGTCCGCCTTACGAGCAGTACTTC
cdr3_aa: CASSAGPPYEQYF
v_call: TRBV2
clone_size: NA
j_call: TRBJ2-7
d_call: NA

cdr3_nt: TGTGCCAGCAGCTTATGGCGGGATGGGGCCTACAATGAGCAGTTCTTC
cdr3_aa: CASSLWRDGAYNEQFF
v_call: TRBV13
clone_size: NA
j_call: TRBJ2-1
d_call: NA

cdr3_nt: TGCGCCAGCAGCTTGGTAGATTCCTACGAGCAGTACTTC
cdr3_aa: CASSLVDSYEQYF
v_call: TRBV5-1
clone_size: once
j_call: TRBJ2-7
d_call: NA

cdr3_nt: TGTGCCTGTGCCCAAGGGGCAACCGGGGAGCTGTTTTTT
cdr3_aa: CACAQGATGELFF
v_call: TRBV30
clone_size: NA
j_call: TRBJ2-2
d_call: NA

cdr3_nt: TGCGCCAGCAGCTCTAGTAGGGTACAAGAGACCCAGTACTTC
cdr3_aa: CASSSSRVQETQYF
v_call: TRBV5-1
clone_size: NA
j_call: TRBJ2-5
d_call: NA

cdr3_nt: TGTGCCAGCAGCTTAAAGGGGAGCTCCTACGAGCAGTACTTC
cdr3_aa: CASSLKGSSYEQYF
v_call: TRBV7-2
clone_size: NA
j_call: TRBJ2-7
d_call: NA

cdr3_nt: TGTGCCAGCAGTTATACGCCGACTTCTAGCACAGATACGCAGTATTTT
cdr3_aa: CASSYTPTSSTDTQYF
v_call: TRBV27
clone_size: NA
j_call: TRBJ2-3
d_call: NA

cdr3_nt: TGTGCCAGCAAGGAGTTGAGCGGACCTAACACCGGGGAGCTGTTTTTT
cdr3_aa: CASKELSGPNTGELFF
v_call: TRBV27
clone_size: NA
j_call: TRBJ2-2
d_call: NA

cdr3_nt: TGCGCCAGCAGGTCCGGGCGGGAGGGCCGAGGCGAGCAGTACTTC
cdr3_aa: CASRSGREGRGEQYF
v_call: TRBV5-1
clone_size: NA
j_call: TRBJ2-7
d_call: TRBD2

cdr3_nt: TGCGCCAGCTCCCTTAGCGGGAGGGGTGAGACCCAGTACTTC
cdr3_aa: CASSLSGRGETQYF
v_call: TRBV5-1
clone_size: few
j_call: TRBJ2-5
d_call: TRBD2

cdr3_nt: TGCGCCAGCAACAAGGACAGGAGTGCAGATACGCAGTATTTT
cdr3_aa: CASNKDRSADTQYF
v_call: TRBV5-1
clone_size: NA
j_call: TRBJ2-3
d_call: TRBD1

cdr3_nt: TGTGCCAGCCAGCGCTTAAGGACAGCCTCCTACGAGCAGTACTTC
cdr3_aa: CASQRLRTASYEQYF
v_call: TRBV2
clone_size: NA
j_call: TRBJ2-7
d_call: NA

cdr3_nt: TGCGCCAGCAGTGAGTCAGGGCCAAGCTCCTACGAGCAGTACTTC
cdr3_aa: CASSESGPSSYEQYF
v_call: TRBV10-2
clone_size: NA
j_call: TRBJ2-7
d_call: NA

cdr3_nt: TGTGCCAGCAGAGGGACAGCCTACGAGCAGTACTTC
cdr3_aa: CASRGTAYEQYF
v_call: TRBV7-3
clone_size: NA
j_call: TRBJ2-7
d_call: TRBD1

cdr3_nt: TGTGCCAGCTCACCACTCAGCCCCGGGGGCTCCTCTGGAAACACCATATATTTT
cdr3_aa: CASSPLSPGGSSGNTIYF
v_call: TRBV18
clone_size: NA
j_call: TRBJ1-3
d_call: NA